The rows below give T cell receptor beta chains drawn from one sample of a study of CD8+CD57+ T cells in acquired aplastic anemia. Each CDR3 protein is one row after TCRdb ran MiXCR on the reads. The sample lists 270,000 or so distinct CDR3 sequences, roughly 82% occurring once. What was sequenced was sorted CD4+, CD8+, or CD8+CD57+ T cells (not recorded which) from PBMCs. The receptors come from a human donor with aplastic anemia. The CDR3 runs from the conserved cysteine through the conserved F or W. Each record gives: V gene, clone size, D gene, J gene, CDR3 DNA, CDR3 protein. The D gene is left open where the match is weak. Only some rows state a clone size, as once, few, many or a class for expanded clones.

TRBV7-8	NA	NA	TRBJ1-6	TGTGCCAGCAGCGCCGACGGCGCCTCCTGTAATTCGCCCCTCCACTTT	CASSADGASCNSPLHF
TRBV7-3	once	TRBD2	TRBJ2-3	TGTGCCAGCAGCTTTACTAGCGGTCCGAGTACGCAGTCTTTT	CASSFTSGPSTQSF
TRBV9	NA	TRBD1	TRBJ2-4	TGTGCCAGCAGCGACGGGACAGGGGCTTGGAACATTCAGTACTTC	CASSDGTGAWNIQYF
TRBV7-8	NA	NA	TRBJ1-4	TGTGCCAGCAGCTTAGCGGGAGGGGCCGAAAAACAGTTTTTT	CASSLAGGAEKQFF
TRBV11-2	NA	NA	TRBJ2-6	TGTGCCAGCAGCTTCGCGGAGGGGGCGGTCACTGAAGTCCTGACTTTC	CASSFAEGAVTEVLTF
TRBV9	NA	NA	TRBJ1-1	TGTGCCAGCAGCTTAGGTCTGGCAGGGCACACTGTTGCTTTCTTT	CASSLGLAGHTVAFF
TRBV28	NA	TRBD1	TRBJ2-3	TGTGCCAGCAGTTTACCGGGACAGGGGATAGATACGCAGTACTTT	CASSLPGQGIDTQYF
TRBV7-7	once	NA	TRBJ1-2	TGTGCCGTTCTTGGGGGTGCGGAGTCCCAGTACTGCGGGACCTTC	CAVLGGAESQYCGTF
TRBV9	NA	NA	TRBJ2-3	TGTGCCAGCAGCGTAGGGTCAGGTCCGCAGAAGTTTTATTTT	CASSVGSGPQKFYF
TRBV9	NA	NA	TRBJ2-2	TGTGCCAGCAGCTTAGGCCGGTGGAGGGGGCAAGGCGGGGAGCTGTTTTTT	CASSLGRWRGQGGELFF
TRBV25-1	few	TRBD2	TRBJ2-1	TGTGCCAGCAGTGGAATAGCGGGATACAATGAGCAGTTCTTC	CASSGIAGYNEQFF
TRBV15	NA	NA	TRBJ2-5	TGTAGCGTTGACAGAGTCAGGGGGGAAGAGACCCAGTACTTC	CSVDRVRGEETQYF
TRBV9	NA	NA	TRBJ1-1	TGTGCCAGCAGCGGAGGGTCAGATACGCAGGAAGTTTTCTTT	CASSGGSDTQEVFF
TRBV12-3/TRBV12-4	NA	TRBD1	TRBJ2-5	TGTGCCAGCAGGAGGGGCAGGGGGCAAGAGAAACAGTACTTT	CASRRGRGQEKQYF
TRBV9	NA	NA	TRBJ2-3	TGTGCCAGCAGCTTAGAGGAATATCCCGAGGTGAAGTATTTT	CASSLEEYPEVKYF
TRBV11-1	NA	NA	TRBJ2-3	TGTGCCAGCAGCTTAGGGGTACAAAGCACAGATACGCAGTATTTT	CASSLGVQSTDTQYF
TRBV7-9	NA	NA	TRBJ2-3	TGTGCCAGCAGCTTGAGGCGGGGTCCCGATACGCAGTATTTT	CASSLRRGPDTQYF
TRBV7-9	NA	NA	TRBJ2-3	TGTGCCTACGAGGTAGGGGCGTACCATAAGACGTATTTC	CAYEVGAYHKTYF
TRBV7-9	NA	NA	TRBJ2-3	TGTGCCAGCAGCGGGGGGGCGCGTCCCGGGGCGCAGTACTTT	CASSGGARPGAQYF
TRBV11-3	once	NA	TRBJ2-5	TGTGCCAGCAGCTTAGCGGGCGGTCGGGCAGAGACCCAGTACTTC	CASSLAGGRAETQYF
TRBV5-6	NA	NA	TRBJ2-5	TGTGCCAGCAGCCCCTGGAAGGGGCGGGGTCAGGAGACCCAGTGCTTC	CASSPWKGRGQETQCF
TRBV9	NA	TRBD1	TRBJ1-1	TGTGCCAGCAGCGAATCGGGCGAACAGGGGGGAGCTATCTTT	CASSESGEQGGAIF
TRBV7-8	NA	NA	TRBJ2-3	TGTGCCAGCAGCTTAGCGGGACACACCGATACGCAGTATTTT	CASSLAGHTDTQYF
TRBV24-1	many	NA	TRBJ2-1	TGTGCCACCAGTGACCCGGACAATGAGCAGTTCTTC	CATSDPDNEQFF
TRBV20-1	NA	TRBD2	TRBJ2-3	TGCAGTGCTCCCCCCCTAGCGGGGGGCACAGATACGCAGTATTTT	CSAPPLAGGTDTQYF
TRBV20-1	many	NA	TRBJ1-5	TGCAGTGCTAGAGATGCAGGACCGGGCAATCAGCCCCAGCATTTT	CSARDAGPGNQPQHF
TRBV7-9	NA	TRBD1	TRBJ2-5	TGTGCCGCAAAGGGGGCCAGCGAGCACGAGAACTACGGGTTC	CAAKGASEHENYGF
TRBV5-6	NA	NA	TRBJ2-7	TGTGCCAGCAGCTTGGGAGGGGGGGTGGGAGCCTACGAGCAGTACTTC	CASSLGGGVGAYEQYF
TRBV7-8	once	NA	TRBJ1-1	TGTGCCAGCAGCTTTCATCCAGTCAGGACAGCCCTTTCCTTT	CASSFHPVRTALSF
TRBV10-3	NA	TRBD2	TRBJ2-1	TGTGCCACCAGTGGCCTAGCGGGATTGAACGGTGTTAAGTTCTTC	CATSGLAGLNGVKFF
TRBV7-8	once	NA	TRBJ2-3	TGTGCCAGCAGCTTAGCGGGAGTTCCCGATACGCAGTGGTATTTT	CASSLAGVPDTQWYF
TRBV2	NA	TRBD2	TRBJ2-3	TGTGCCAGCAAGGTCGGGGGGGCGGATACGCAGTATTTT	CASKVGGADTQYF
TRBV7-2	NA	NA	TRBJ2-5	TGTGCCAGCAGCTTTAGGGGAGGTCCCGATACGCAGTATTACTTC	CASSFRGGPDTQYYF
TRBV10-1	once	NA	TRBJ1-1	TGCGCCAGCAGGGGAGGGTGGGGGGATGAGCCTTTCTTT	CASRGGWGDEPFF
TRBV9	NA	TRBD2	TRBJ2-1	TGTGCCAGCAGTGATGGGGGGGACAATGAGCAGTTCTTC	CASSDGGDNEQFF
TRBV15	NA	NA	TRBJ2-5	TGTGCCACCAGCAGAGACCTGAAGGGAAGGGGCGAGCAAGAGACCCAGTACTTC	CATSRDLKGRGEQETQYF
TRBV7-9	once	NA	TRBJ1-6	TGTGCCAGCAGCCAAGACGAGGCGAGTAATTCTCCCCTCCACTTT	CASSQDEASNSPLHF
TRBV7-2	NA	NA	TRBJ2-3	TGTGCCAGCAGCTTGGGGGGAGGTTCCAATTCGCAGTATTTT	CASSLGGGSNSQYF
TRBV2	NA	NA	TRBJ2-2	TGTGCCAGCGGGGACGGGCGCACAGAGCCGCAGTTTTTT	CASGDGRTEPQFF
TRBV7-9	once	NA	TRBJ1-2	TGTGCCAGCAGCTTGCCAGGAGGCGGGGGCAGTGGCTACACCTTC	CASSLPGGGGSGYTF
TRBV25-1	once	NA	TRBJ1-2	TGTGCCAGCAGTGAAGATCGGGGGGCGAACTATGGCTACACCTTC	CASSEDRGANYGYTF